The clone carrying this TCR beta chain was seen at least ten times. As yet, its antigen is unknown. The sample belongs to a study of metastatic and nonmetastatic thyroid tumors. Study details: Peripheral blood and tumor or nodule samples from malignant and benign thyroid patients were compared. Study-wide points: The study reportedly found significantly higher TCR beta diversity in malignant thyroid tumors than benign nodules, in blood and tumor.

MiXCR was used by TCRdb to re-call the PCR reads. The data contain 20,000 to 30,000 clones, 13% of them singletons. Among the patients, none had received any treatment before thyroid surgery. There are 14 residues in the CDR3. Trimming pared 6 bases from V and 2 bases from J, leaving 14 bases between. Germline CDR1 is MNHNS and CDR2 is SASEGT. The specimen was blood. The clonotype was recovered from a female donor with papillary thyroid cancer or a benign thyroid nodule (not recorded which). Some clones in this sample may be carry-over from other donors' samples. The rearrangement uses TRBV6-1 and TRBJ2-7, with a tentative D call TRBD2 (6 bases). The CDR3 nucleotides are TGTGCCAGCAGGGTTACAACGGGAGCCTACGAGCAGTACTTC. Amino acid sequence: CASRVTTGAYEQYF.